The 32 T cell receptor beta chains reported below all come from one sample, sequenced in a study of response to subunit inactivated influenza vaccine (dated by TCRdb to the late 2010s). The library was generated by RT-PCR. Sequencing was carried out with an Illumina HiSeq 2500. TCRdb applied fastp at Q25 and MiXCR to the public reads, then kept only in-frame beta chains. Merged by CDR3 protein, the rows form single entries marked with the most common genes and DNA. The sample data list approximately 530,000 distinct CDR3 sequences, and roughly 7.6% of these were observed just once. Jointly, the top ten make up roughly 14% of the sample. This specimen consisted of PBMCs from blood, obtained 23 months after vaccination. The receptor source for this set is a man aged 45 to 75 who received an inactivated influenza vaccine. Donor details come from another sample of the same person, matched by shared clones.

This clonotype was seen repeatedly, ten times or more. CDR3 loop: CASSFPPRLTGAPTEAFF. The CDR3 DNA reads TGTGCCAGCAGTTTCCCCCCCCGGTTAACCGGGGCCCCCACTGAAGCTTTCTTT. V gene TRBV28 combines with J gene TRBJ1-1, with D possibly TRBD1 on 5 matching bases. The CDR3 sequence is 18 residues long. V was trimmed by 3 bases and J by 4 bases, leaving 24 bases between them. The germline gives CDR1 MDHEN, CDR2 SYDVKM.

The CDR3 sequence: CASSPPDRAHSGNTIYF. The CDR3 nucleotides read TGTGCCAGCTCACCGCCGGACAGGGCCCACTCTGGAAACACCATATATTTT. This chain connects TRBV18 to TRBJ1-3, with 8 nucleotides matching TRBD1. The junction had 7 bases not matched to a gene; V was cut back by 3 bases and J by 0 bases. The CDR3 totals 17 residues. Germline loops: CDR1 KGHSH, CDR2 LQKENI.

Only a few counts were recorded for this clonotype. The chain joins TRBV6-1 to TRBJ2-3, with 12 bases lining up with TRBD2. V trimming: 5 bases; J trimming: 0 bases; junction bases outside the gene matches: 9. The length of the CDR3 is 18 residues. Germline CDR1 and CDR2: MNHNS and SASEGT. CDR3 sequence: CASSPPTGLAGSTDTQYF. Here the CDR3 DNA reads TGTGCCAGCAGTCCTCCCACCGGACTAGCGGGGAGCACAGATACGCAGTATTTT.

This clonotype occurred many times. The chain joins TRBV5-1 to TRBJ2-7; 9 bases map to TRBD1. Germline V gene data show CDR1 as SGHRS and CDR2 as YFSETQ. The CDR3 length is 15 residues. V was clipped by 4 bases and J by 3 bases; unmatched bases: 8. The CDR3 DNA reads TGCGCCAGCAGCGGAGAGGGGACAGGGATCTACGAGCAGTACTTC. It translates to CASSGEGTGIYEQYF.

This clonotype has a count of ten or more. The J gene is TRBJ2-4, the V gene TRBV27, with 7 bases fitting TRBD1. The germline V gene encodes CDR1 MNHEY and CDR2 SMNVEV (reference sequence). The ends lost 4 bases at V and 1 base at J; junction bases unmatched: 4. The CDR3 is made up of 15 amino acids. CDR3 protein: CASSSQTGAKNIQYF. CDR3 bases: TGTGCCAGCAGTTCGCAGACAGGGGCCAAAAACATTCAGTACTTC.

Only a few counts were recorded for this clonotype. The V and J genes are TRBV24-1 and TRBJ2-3; D perhaps matches TRBD2 (5 bases). V was pared by 2 bases and J by 0 bases, with 14 bases between. CDR3 size: 17 residues. The V gene's germline CDR1 is KGHDR and CDR2 SFDVKD. The CDR3 sequence is CATSDYARRSSTDTQYF. In nucleotides, the CDR3 is TGTGCCACCAGTGATTACGCCCGGAGGTCTAGCACAGATACGCAGTATTTT.

The sample holds a few counts of this clonotype. The CDR3 reads CSVVSPGSGANVLTF. In DNA form, the CDR3 reads TGCAGCGTTGTTTCTCCAGGGTCTGGGGCCAACGTCCTGACTTTC. The V gene is TRBV29-1, the J gene TRBJ2-6, with D possibly TRBD1 on 5 matching bases. Germline CDR1 reads SQVTM; CDR2 reads ANQGSEA. The V gene lost 4 bases and the J gene lost 1 base, with 11 bases spanning the gap. This CDR3 has 15 amino acids.

The chain is built from TRBV4-1 and TRBJ2-7, with 9 bases aligning to TRBD2. The germline gives CDR1 MGHRA, CDR2 YSYEKL. This CDR3 has 15 amino acids. V was pared by 0 bases and J by 6 bases, with 6 bases of the junction left unmatched. CDR3 bases: TGCGCCAGCAGCCAAGAACCAGCGGGAGGTGCCGAGCAGTACTTC. It is translated as CASSQEPAGGAEQYF.

The chain employs TRBV15 and TRBJ2-3; the D is unclear. The CDR3 is made up of 12 amino acids. Germline CDR1 is LNHNV and CDR2 is YYDKDF (reference sequence). V shed 2 bases and J shed 6 bases, with 6 bases lying between them. The CDR3 protein is CATSRNGDTQYF. The CDR3 region has the DNA TGTGCCACCAGCAGAAACGGGGATACGCAGTATTTT.

There are many counts of this clonotype. The chain uses TRBV28 and TRBJ2-4, with 8 bases identical to TRBD1. Trimming at V came to 5 bases and at J to 0 bases, leaving 9 bases not matched to a gene. The CDR3 sequence is 17 residues long. In germline, CDR1 is MDHEN, CDR2 SYDVKM. The CDR3 is CASSRDGTGLAKNIQYF. The CDR3 bases are TGTGCCAGCAGTCGAGATGGGACAGGCCTAGCCAAAAACATTCAGTACTTC.

This sequence joins TRBV6-6 and TRBJ2-7; 8 bases fit TRBD2. Germline CDR1 and CDR2: MNHNY and SVGAGI (reference sequence). The CDR3 is 13 residues long. V lost 6 bases, J lost 4 bases, and 5 bases stayed unmatched. In nucleotides, the CDR3 is TGTGCCAGCAGAGGGACTAGAGTTTACGAGCAGTACTTC. Its protein product is CASRGTRVYEQYF.

In its sample, this clonotype was seen many times. This chain joins TRBV18 and TRBJ2-5; D gene unclear. This CDR3 comprises 14 residues. The germline V gene has CDR1 KGHSH and CDR2 LQKENI. V was cut by 6 bases and J by 4 bases, with 15 bases left in between. CDR3 region: CASSTASGLETQYF. The CDR3, as DNA: TGTGCCAGCTCCACCGCATCGGGCCTAGAGACCCAGTACTTC.

At least ten counts were recorded for this clonotype. The chain carries TRBV10-3 and TRBJ2-1, with 8 bases matching TRBD1. CDR3 length: 12 amino acids. CDR1 and CDR2 (germline): ENHRY, SYGVKD. With V trimmed by 8 bases and J by 5 bases, 2 bases remained unmatched. CDR3 region: CAIDRGNNEQFF. In nucleotides, the CDR3 is TGTGCCATCGACAGGGGAAACAATGAGCAGTTCTTC.

The chain links TRBV25-1 to TRBJ2-7; a possible D gene is TRBD2 (6 bases). CDR3 length: 11 amino acids. The germline V gene has CDR1 MGHDK and CDR2 SYGVNS. The V gene lost 6 bases and the J gene lost 10 bases, with 13 bases spanning the gap. In DNA, the CDR3 is TGTGCCAGCAGGGGCGGGGACCACCAGTACTTC. Its protein product is CASRGGDHQYF.

This clonotype was seen ten or more times. This rearrangement joins TRBV27 to TRBJ2-7; D gene uncertain. Germline CDR1 is MNHEY and CDR2 is SMNVEV (reference sequence). Deletions cut 5 bases from V and 2 bases from J, with 19 bases between. CDR3 length equals 16 residues. The CDR3 DNA reads as TGTGCCAGCAGTCGGATCAGAGGAGATTGGGCCTACGAGCAGTACTTC. Protein: CASSRIRGDWAYEQYF.

The chain employs TRBV12-3 or TRBV12-4 and TRBJ2-1, with D tentatively TRBD1 or TRBD2 (6 bases each). V shed 6 bases and J shed 9 bases, with 18 bases lying between them. The CDR3 contains 14 residues. CDR3 nucleotides: TGTGCCAGCAGACTCGGGGACACGCGGGGTGAGCAGTTCTTC. Residues: CASRLGDTRGEQFF.

This clonotype occurred a few times. The chain joins TRBV7-9 to TRBJ2-3, with D possibly TRBD2 on 5 matching bases. The CDR3 consists of 15 residues. Germline CDR1 and CDR2: SEHNR and FQNEAQ (reference sequence). Deletions cut 5 bases from V and 2 bases from J, with 14 bases between. The CDR3 region is CASSPPADYTDTQYF. The CDR3 DNA follows: TGTGCCAGCAGCCCCCCAGCAGACTACACAGATACGCAGTATTTT.

This sequence joins TRBV12-3 or TRBV12-4 and TRBJ2-3, with D unclear. The CDR3 runs to 13 residues. The ends were cut back, 2 bases at V and 2 bases at J, with 5 bases in the middle. CDR3 in amino acids: CASSLQATDTQYF. In DNA, the CDR3 is TGTGCCAGCAGTTTACAAGCCACAGATACGCAGTATTTT.

The chain links TRBV4-1 to TRBJ1-4; D gene unclear. CDR3 length equals 16 residues. V was pared by 4 bases and J by 6 bases, with 18 bases between. Per germline, CDR1 MGHRA and CDR2 YSYEKL. CDR3 nucleotide sequence: TGCGCCAGCAGCCTGATCGTCGGTGTAGTGGATGAAAAACTGTTTTTT. Translated: CASSLIVGVVDEKLFF.

The chain is built from TRBV7-2 and TRBJ2-7, with D hard to call. The CDR3 is 15 residues long. Germline values: CDR1 SGHTA, CDR2 FQGNSA. V lost 1 base, J lost 1 base, and 11 bases lay in between. CDR3 in amino acids: CASSLGHGISYEQYF. In DNA form, the CDR3 reads TGTGCCAGCAGCTTAGGGCACGGCATATCCTACGAGCAGTACTTC.

The chain has TRBV20-1 and TRBJ2-1, with D hard to call. The CDR3 runs to 13 residues. The ends were cut back, 5 bases at V and 6 bases at J, with 14 bases in the middle. The germline CDR1 and CDR2 sequences are DFQATT and SNEGSKA (reference sequence). CDR3 in amino acids: CSAVPGSFNEQFF. CDR3 in DNA: TGCAGTGCTGTCCCTGGGTCTTTCAATGAGCAGTTCTTC.

This clonotype occurred many times. The CDR3 sequence is CASSRDGSNQPQHF. The CDR3 nucleotides are TGTGCCAGCAGTAGGGACGGTAGCAATCAGCCCCAGCATTTT. This rearrangement joins TRBV12-3 or TRBV12-4 to TRBJ1-5; tentatively, D is TRBD1 (5 bases). The germline V and J ends were trimmed by 5 bases and 0 bases, with 8 bases remaining between them. The CDR3 length is 14 residues.

This clonotype was observed many times. The gene calls are TRBV5-5 and TRBJ2-2, with 9 bases matching TRBD1. The J segment lost 2 bases and the V segment lost 5 bases, leaving 7 bases of the junction unmatched. Germline V gene data show CDR1 as SGHKS and CDR2 as YYEKEE (reference sequence). The CDR3 spans 16 residues. The CDR3 DNA follows: TGTGCCAGCAGTTCTCGGACAGGGGACAACACCGGGGAGCTGTTTTTT. Amino acids: CASSSRTGDNTGELFF.

This clonotype was picked up many times. The J gene is TRBJ1-5, the V gene TRBV7-2; tentatively, D is TRBD1 (5 bases). V gave up 5 bases and J gave up 2 bases, with 13 bases separating them. The CDR3 consists of 15 residues. Germline CDR1 SGHTA, CDR2 FQGNSA. This chain's CDR3 is CASSPAGFGNQPQHF. CDR3 in DNA: TGTGCCAGCAGCCCGGCAGGGTTCGGCAATCAGCCCCAGCATTTT.

This clonotype was seen repeatedly, ten times or more. The chain joins TRBV5-1 to TRBJ1-1; D gene uncertain. This CDR3 has 14 residues. Germline V gene lookup returns CDR1 SGHRS and CDR2 YFSETQ. Trimming removed 0 bases at V and 1 base at J, with 7 bases between. The CDR3 nucleotides read TGCGCCAGCAGCTTGGATACGGGGAACACTGAAGCTTTCTTT. Its translation: CASSLDTGNTEAFF.

This clonotype was picked up one time. CDR3 sequence reads: CASSHTQGVNTSPGELFF. CDR3 sequence (DNA): TGTGCCAGCAGTCACACACAGGGGGTGAATACATCGCCCGGGGAGCTGTTTTTT. The chain carries TRBV28 and TRBJ2-2; TRBD1 aligns across 8 bases. The CDR3 extends over 18 amino acids. Germline CDR1 reads MDHEN; CDR2 reads SYDVKM. V lost 5 bases, J lost 6 bases, and 17 bases stayed unmatched. Full variable domain (rest looked up from reference TRBV28 and TRBJ2-2): DVKVTQSSRYLVKRTGEKVFLECVQDMDHENMFWYRQDPGLGLRLIYFSYDVKMKEKGDIPEGYSVSREKKERFSLILESASTNQTSMYLCASSHTQGVNTSPGELFFGEGSRLTVL.

The rearrangement joins TRBV7-9 to TRBJ1-2, with unresolved D. Per the germline V gene, CDR1 is SEHNR and CDR2 is FQNEAQ (reference sequence). V was pared by 0 bases and J by 12 bases, with 11 bases between. The CDR3 covers 12 residues. DNA of the CDR3: TGTGCCAGCAGCTTAGCGGGCGGGAAGAACACCTTC. This gives the protein CASSLAGGKNTF.

This clonotype was counted many times. The chain joins TRBV11-2 to TRBJ2-1; 8 nucleotides match TRBD2. J lost 2 bases, V lost 0 bases, and 12 bases had no gene match. Germline-derived CDR1 and CDR2 are SGHAT and FQNNGV. The CDR3 runs to 19 residues. The CDR3 sequence: CASSLEGWVSGRAYNEQFF. The CDR3 bases are TGTGCCAGCAGCTTAGAGGGTTGGGTCAGCGGGAGAGCCTACAATGAGCAGTTCTTC. The entire variable domain, with the rest obtained from reference TRBV11-2 and TRBJ2-1, is as follows: EAGVAQSPRYKIIEKRQSVAFWCNPISGHATLYWYQQILGQGPKLLIQFQNNGVVDDSQLPKDRFSAERLKGVDSTLKIQPAKLEDSAVYLCASSLEGWVSGRAYNEQFFGPGTRLTVL.

A few counts support this clonotype. The chain employs TRBV9 and TRBJ1-1; D is uncertain. Trimming pared 2 bases from V and 0 bases from J, leaving 14 bases between. Germline V gene data show CDR1 as SGDLS and CDR2 as YYNGEE. The CDR3 contains 16 residues. The CDR3 DNA is TGTGCCAGCAGCGTGTTAGTTCAGCCAGTGAACACTGAAGCTTTCTTT. This codes for CASSVLVQPVNTEAFF.

V and J are TRBV7-2 and TRBJ2-7; 9 bases are a match to TRBD2. The germline V gene encodes CDR1 SGHTA and CDR2 FQGNSA. The trim removed 6 bases at V and 2 bases at J, leaving 8 bases unmatched. This CDR3 comprises 15 residues. As DNA, the CDR3 is TGTGCCAGCAGGATCAGCGGGGGGACCACCTACGAGCAGTACTTC. As protein: CASRISGGTTYEQYF.

V and J are TRBV7-9 and TRBJ2-7; 9 nucleotides agree with TRBD1. This CDR3 spans 15 amino acids. Germline trimming cut 4 bases from V and 4 bases from J; bases unmatched to any gene: 8. Germline-derived CDR1 and CDR2 are SEHNR and FQNEAQ (reference sequence). The CDR3 region is CASSSGQGKGYEQYF. CDR3 nucleotides: TGTGCCAGCAGCTCTGGACAGGGGAAAGGGTACGAGCAGTACTTC.

The table lists this clonotype with many counts. The chain recombines TRBV11-2 with TRBJ2-4; D may be TRBD1 or TRBD2 (5 bases each). Per germline, CDR1 SGHAT and CDR2 FQNNGV. This CDR3 region has 14 residues. Trimming removed 1 base at V and 6 bases at J, with 10 bases between. DNA of the CDR3: TGTGCCAGCAGCTTAGCGGGACCCTTAAACATTCAGTACTTC. It codes for CASSLAGPLNIQYF.